The 25 T cell receptor beta chains below come from one sample, sequenced in a study of tumor and adjacent non-tumor tissue in lung cancer. Three rounds of nested PCR, following a modified ARM-PCR protocol, produced the TCRbeta library. TCRdb independently ran MiXCR on the multiplex PCR reads; one entry per CDR3 protein. The repertoire has 100,000 to 120,000 distinct CDR3 sequences, 84% of them found once; the top ten carry approximately 22%. No cell sorting was done before RNA was extracted from the tissue. Sequencing was performed on lung tumor tissue. Receptors originate from a man in his 70s with non-small cell lung cancer.

In the case of this clonotype: The junction differs from germline at one of its ends, possibly a read error. V and J are TRBV11-2 and TRBJ2-1; D possibly corresponds to TRBD2 (5 bases). The germline gives CDR1 SGHAT, CDR2 FQNNGV. This CDR3 comprises 14 residues. The CDR3 DNA follows: TGTGCTAGCAGCTTAGCGAGATTGTACAATGAGCAGTTCTTC. Protein product: CASSLARLYNEQFF. Full variable domain (outside the CDR3, taken from reference TRBV11-2 and TRBJ2-1): EAGVAQSPRYKIIEKRQSVAFWCNPISGHATLYWYQQILGQGPKLLIQFQNNGVVDDSQLPKDRFSAERLKGVDSTLKIQPAKLEDSAVYLCASSLARLYNEQFFGPGTRLTVL.

With respect to this clonotype: The junction and the germline gene differ at one end; a read error may be behind it. V and J are TRBV6-5 and TRBJ2-7, with D possibly being TRBD1 (7 bases). In germline, CDR1 is MNHEY, CDR2 SVGAGI. CDR3 length: 15 amino acids. This chain's CDR3 is CANSYSTGTAHEQYF. The CDR3 nucleotides are TGTGCCAACAGTTACTCGACAGGGACTGCCCATGAGCAGTACTTC.

This chain links TRBV29-1 with TRBJ2-2, with 12 bases identical to TRBD2. CDR1 is SQVTM and CDR2 is ANQGSEA in the germline V gene. V trimming: 3 bases; J trimming: 4 bases; junction bases outside the gene matches: 3. This CDR3 comprises 15 residues. Here the CDR3 reads CSVDLAGGPTGELFF. DNA of the CDR3: TGCAGCGTTGACCTAGCGGGGGGGCCCACCGGGGAGCTGTTTTTT.

The count of this clonotype is one. The chain uses TRBV7-9 and TRBJ1-2; D is uncertain. The length of the CDR3 is 15 residues. With 1 base removed from V and 10 bases from J, the gap between germline ends came to 19 bases. Germline loops: CDR1 SEHNR, CDR2 FQNEAQ (reference sequence). The chain's CDR3 is CASSLDGIGFFDYTF. DNA for the CDR3: TGTGCCAGCAGCTTAGATGGGATCGGATTTTTTGACTACACCTTC.

CDR3 protein: CASSYSVTGGSYEQYF. Here the CDR3 DNA reads TGTGCCAGCAGTTACTCAGTTACAGGGGGCAGTTACGAGCAGTACTTC. This sequence joins TRBV6-5 and TRBJ2-7; 9 bases line up with TRBD1. The CDR3 is made up of 16 amino acids. V gave up 0 bases and J gave up 4 bases; unmatched junction bases: 7. Per the germline V gene, CDR1 is MNHEY and CDR2 is SVGAGI.

This clonotype is medium-sized within its sample. V is TRBV12-3 or TRBV12-4 and J is TRBJ2-1, with D perhaps matching TRBD2 (6 bases). The V gene lost 4 bases and the J gene lost 5 bases, with 21 bases spanning the gap. CDR3 size: 17 residues. The CDR3 here is CASSSGGGGSLHNEQFF. The CDR3 DNA follows: TGTGCCAGCAGTTCCGGGGGTGGTGGGAGCCTCCACAATGAGCAGTTCTTC.

This clonotype occurred many times. V usage is TRBV5-1 and J usage is TRBJ2-1; 9 bases are a match to TRBD1. There are 16 residues in the CDR3. The junction had 10 bases not matched to a gene; V was cut back by 3 bases and J by 6 bases. Germline V gives CDR1 SGHRS, CDR2 YFSETQ. The CDR3 DNA sequence: TGCGCCAGCAGCTCAACAGGGGGCTGGGGACTCAATGAGCAGTTCTTC. This encodes CASSSTGGWGLNEQFF.

This clonotype was counted only a few times. This may stem from a read error, because a much larger clone lies one nucleotide away. The V and J genes are TRBV6-1 and TRBJ1-2; D gene uncertain. The CDR3 extends over 12 amino acids. Looked up from germline, CDR1 is MNHNS and CDR2 is SASEGT. DNA of the CDR3: TGTGCCAGCAGTGACCGTTTCTATGGCTACGCCTTC. Amino acids: CASSDRFYGYAF.

Regarding this clonotype: At one boundary the junction diverges from the germline segment, which might be a read error. V usage is TRBV29-1 and J usage is TRBJ2-7; D is perhaps TRBD1 (5 bases). The CDR3 consists of 15 residues. CDR1 is SQVTM, CDR2 ANQGSEA, per germline. CDR3 DNA: TGCAGCGTTGAAGATCCAGGGTGCGTGAGTTACGAACAGTACTTC. Protein: CSVEDPGCVSYEQYF.

About this clonotype itself: The junction departs from the called germline gene at one end, perhaps through a read error. The chain joins TRBV11-2 to TRBJ2-3; no definite D call. The CDR3 covers 16 residues. Germline V gives CDR1 SGHAT, CDR2 FQNNGV. CDR3 sequence reads: CASNFSFGYSTDTLYF. The CDR3 bases are TGTGCCAGCAACTTCTCGTTCGGATATAGCACAGATACGCTGTATTTT.

Concerning this clonotype itself: Germline and junction disagree at one end, which may indicate a read error. The chain links TRBV13 to TRBJ1-1; D is uncertain. The CDR3 consists of 15 residues. Germline CDR1 PRHDT, CDR2 FYEKMQ (reference sequence). For the CDR3, the DNA is TGTGTCAGCAGCCCTGGAACAGCTTCGAACACTGAAGTTTTCTTT. Protein product: CVSSPGTASNTEVFF.

With respect to this clonotype: This is likely a read error, given that the CDR3 carries no conserved phenylalanine or tryptophan at its end. Because the CDR3's place on the DNA is in doubt, the DNA is left out and the CDR3 is given as listed by TCRdb. The chain joins TRBV11-2 to TRBJ1-1; the D call of TRBD1 is as the table states it, not checked on the DNA. Germline V gene data show CDR1 as SGHAT and CDR2 as FQNNGV. The length of the CDR3 is 14 amino acids, counting both ends. Here the CDR3 reads CGSSFGGGRTEAFS.

Notes on this clonotype: The junction differs from germline at one of its ends, possibly a read error. The chain employs TRBV11-3 and TRBJ1-2, with D perhaps matching TRBD1 (6 bases). The CDR3 contains 13 residues. Germline values: CDR1 SGHNT, CDR2 YENEEA. CDR3 bases: TGTGTCAGCAGCCGATCAGGGGTACATGGCTGTACCTTC. Encoded protein: CVSSRSGVHGCTF.

V and J are TRBV6-5 and TRBJ2-7; 7 bases are shared with TRBD2. The CDR3 is 15 residues long. Germline V gene lookup returns CDR1 MNHEY and CDR2 SVGAGI. V lost 11 bases to trimming and J lost 4 bases; unmatched junction nucleotides: 17. This chain's CDR3 is CAVRWRLAGSYEQYF. The CDR3 DNA is TGTGCCGTTAGATGGAGACTAGCAGGTTCTTACGAGCAGTACTTC.

This clonotype was detected once. The conserved final phenylalanine or tryptophan is absent from the CDR3, which likely points to a read error. Because the CDR3's place on the DNA is in doubt, the DNA is left out and the CDR3 is given as listed by TCRdb. V usage is TRBV10-2 and J usage is TRBJ2-2; the tabulated D call, TRBD1, remains unverified against the DNA. A total of 14 residues make up the CDR3, ends included. From germline, CDR1 is WSHSY and CDR2 SAAADI. CDR3: CVSKRDTNTGELFL.

This clonotype was detected ten times or more. J is TRBJ2-1 and V is TRBV6-5; 8 bases are shared with TRBD2. In germline, CDR1 is MNHEY, CDR2 SVGAGI. This CDR3 is built from 17 residues. J lost 6 bases, V lost 0 bases, and 10 bases had no gene match. Here the CDR3 reads CASSYSMVAGMFNEQFF. The CDR3 bases are TGTGCCAGCAGTTACTCGATGGTAGCGGGAATGTTCAATGAGCAGTTCTTC.

This clonotype was detected ten times or more. CDR3 region: CASSYYQGEREHTQYF. In DNA form, the CDR3 reads TGTGCCAGCAGTTACTATCAGGGGGAGAGGGAGCATACGCAGTATTTT. The chain links TRBV6-2 or TRBV6-3 to TRBJ2-3; 7 nucleotides agree with TRBD1. Trimming cost V 1 base and J 7 bases; bases outside gene matches: 11. Germline V lookup: CDR1 MNHEY, CDR2 SVGEGT. The CDR3 extends over 16 amino acids.

This clonotype showed up just once. One junction end disagrees with the germline gene, perhaps due to a read error. The genes are TRBV6-5 and TRBJ1-1; D is perhaps TRBD1 (5 bases). Germline CDR1 is MNHEY and CDR2 is SVGAGI. This CDR3 comprises 13 residues. CDR3 residues: CASKPGTNNETFF. Written as DNA, the CDR3 is TGTGCCAGCAAACCCGGGACGAACAATGAAACTTTCTTT.

This clonotype was seen ten or more times. V gene TRBV6-2 or TRBV6-3 combines with J gene TRBJ1-4; D not certain. CDR3 length: 15 residues. Germline V gene sequence: CDR1 MNHEY, CDR2 SVGEGT. The V gene lost 0 bases and the J gene lost 6 bases, with 11 bases spanning the gap. The CDR3 protein is CASSYSQLKDEKLFF. Written as DNA, the CDR3 is TGTGCCAGCAGTTACTCCCAGCTAAAAGATGAAAAACTGTTTTTT.

For this clonotype: A junction end diverges from the germline sequence, so it may reflect a read error. The chain has TRBV29-1 and TRBJ1-1, with D unclear. This CDR3 has 12 amino acids. Germline CDR1 SQVTM, CDR2 ANQGSEA. CDR3 residues: CTVVMGNTKAFF. The CDR3 nucleotides are TGCACCGTTGTTATGGGGAACACTAAAGCTTTCTTT.

The sample holds many counts of this clonotype. This may arise from a read error, as a much more abundant clone is one base away. The chain is built from TRBV11-2 and TRBJ1-1; 8 bases match TRBD1. The germline gives CDR1 SGHAT, CDR2 FQNNGV. The CDR3 contains 14 residues. J was trimmed by 8 bases and V by 8 bases; bases with no gene match: 13. The CDR3 nucleotides are TGTGCCAGCGGCCACCGGGACAGGAGTACCGAAGCTTTCTTT. It is translated as CASGHRDRSTEAFF.

About this clonotype itself: One junction end disagrees with the germline gene, perhaps due to a read error. J is TRBJ1-5 and V is TRBV10-2; TRBD1 is a possible D gene (6 bases). CDR3 size: 16 residues. Germline V lookup: CDR1 WSHSY, CDR2 SAAADI. DNA for the CDR3: TGCGCCGGGAAAACCGACAGGAGTGGTAGCAATCAGCCCCACCATTTT. It specifies CAGKTDRSGSNQPHHF.

A word on this clonotype: It is likely a read error, because the conserved phenylalanine at the end of the CDR3 is missing. The chain carries TRBV11-2 and TRBJ2-1; D gene ambiguous. Trimming removed 5 bases at V and 4 bases at J, with 12 bases between. Germline V lookup: CDR1 SGHAT, CDR2 FQNNGV. The CDR3 has 14 residues. The CDR3 loop reads CASSHGQIYNEQFN. In DNA form, the CDR3 reads TGTGCCAGCAGCCATGGTCAGATTTACAATGAGCAGTTCAAC.

On this clonotype itself: One end of the junction does not line up with germline, which may come from a read error. J is TRBJ1-1 and V is TRBV11-3; D gene uncertain. CDR1 and CDR2 from the germline V gene are SGHNT and YENEEA. This CDR3 contains 15 residues. The CDR3 protein is CASSVEVQKNTEAFF. The CDR3 DNA follows: TGTGCCAGCAGCGTAGAGGTACAGAAGAACACTGAAGCTTTCTTT.

The chain combines TRBV6-5 with TRBJ1-2; TRBD1 is a possible D gene (6 bases). CDR1 and CDR2 (germline): MNHEY, SVGAGI. There are 17 residues in the CDR3. Deletions cut 6 bases from V and 3 bases from J, with 23 bases between. CDR3 DNA sequence: TGTGCCAGCAGACCCCTGACCGGGGGGCGAGGTTACTATGGCTACACCTTC. This gives the protein CASRPLTGGRGYYGYTF.